This entry describes one T cell receptor (beta chain). Its specificity is not known. V was clipped by 0 bases and J by 11 bases; unmatched bases: 4. The germline gives CDR1 SGHRS, CDR2 YFSETQ. CDR3 length equals 13 residues. This entry belongs to a study of vaccination and CD4 T cells after COVID-19. In the study overall: Post-diagnosis, post-COVID samples were collected after a median about 100 days, ranging 35 to 161. General study findings and limits: The great majority, 304 of 307 vaccine-specific clones, proved spike mono-reactive in convalescent patients.

Treatment noted: roughly 10-day PBMC culture with coronavirus spike peptide pools or control peptides (ViraFEST assay). The authors isolated CD4+ T cells by negative selection after less than 12 days of culture. Sequencing of the DNA from cultured CD4+ T cells was carried out with the Oncomine TCR Beta short-read assay. From cultured CD4+ T cells, genomic DNA was extracted. TCRdb analysed the PCR reads with MiXCR anew, one entry per CDR3 protein. Of some 14,000 distinct CDR3 sequences listed, 45% to 65% were seen once; the top ten hold over 9.5%. Sequenced material: CD4+ T cells from blood, cultured in vitro. The sequence derives from a human donor who had recovered from COVID-19. The chain joins TRBV5-1 to TRBJ1-1, with 10 bases identical to TRBD1. CDR3: CASSLGDRGMAFF. DNA for the CDR3: TGCGCCAGCAGCTTGGGGGACAGGGGAATGGCTTTCTTT.